This T cell receptor (beta chain) was sequenced for a study of blood T cells in healthy people across ages. Using a J-beta primer mix together with a sample-barcoded 5' primer, a second PCR was run for roughly 6 to 11 cycles. TCRdb re-called the 5' RACE reads with MiXCR, one entry per CDR3 protein. The repertoire holds almost 800,000 distinct CDR3 sequences, with 58% as singletons. Healthy Caucasian individuals from Russia aged roughly 6 to 95 were enrolled as donors. The V gene's germline CDR1 is SGHRS and CDR2 YFSETQ. The V gene end was trimmed by 1 base and the J gene end by 6 bases; junction bases not matched to a gene: 4. CDR3 size: 15 residues.

The TCR originated in a man under 40 in good health. The sample taken for sequencing was blood. The rearrangement joins TRBV5-1 to TRBJ2-1; 10 bases fit TRBD2. DNA for the CDR3: TGCGCCAGCAGCTTGCGGACTAGCGGACCCAATGAGCAGTTCTTC. Residues: CASSLRTSGPNEQFF.